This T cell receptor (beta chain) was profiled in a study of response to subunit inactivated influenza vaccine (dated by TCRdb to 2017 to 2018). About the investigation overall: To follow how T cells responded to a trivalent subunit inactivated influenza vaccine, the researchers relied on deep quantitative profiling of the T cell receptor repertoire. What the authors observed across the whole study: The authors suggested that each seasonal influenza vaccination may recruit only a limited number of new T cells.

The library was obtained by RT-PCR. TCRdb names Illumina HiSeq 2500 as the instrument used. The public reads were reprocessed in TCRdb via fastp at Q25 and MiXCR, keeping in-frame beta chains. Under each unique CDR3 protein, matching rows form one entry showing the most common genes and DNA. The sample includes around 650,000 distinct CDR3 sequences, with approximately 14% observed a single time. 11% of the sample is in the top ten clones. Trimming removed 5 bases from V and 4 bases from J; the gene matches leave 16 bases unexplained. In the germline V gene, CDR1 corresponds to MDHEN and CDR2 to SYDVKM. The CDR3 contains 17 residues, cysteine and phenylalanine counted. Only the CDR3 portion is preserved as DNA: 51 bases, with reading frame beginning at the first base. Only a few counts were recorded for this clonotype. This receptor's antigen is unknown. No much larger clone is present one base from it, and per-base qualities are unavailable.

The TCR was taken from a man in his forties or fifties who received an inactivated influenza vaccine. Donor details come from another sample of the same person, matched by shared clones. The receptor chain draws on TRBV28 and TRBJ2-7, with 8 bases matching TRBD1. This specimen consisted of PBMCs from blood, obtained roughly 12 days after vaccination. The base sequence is TGTGCCAGCAGTCCTATAACGGGACAGGCTCTTACATACGAGCAGTACTTC. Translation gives CASSPITGQALTYEQYF.